One and the same sample provided the 28 T cell receptor beta chains below, sequenced in a study of Ad26.COV2.S vaccination and SARS-CoV-2 variants. Treatment described: around 19 received Ad26.COV2.S at low or high dose, single or two shots; roughly five received placebo; per-sample allocation not given. Sampling was performed 63 days after the first vaccine or placebo injection. Sequencing used immunoSEQ multiplex PCR; TCRdb keeps in-frame clones, though not all of them. This table holds hundreds of thousands of clones, approximately 86% found once. The sample in question was peripheral blood, obtained in a trial of Ad26.COV2.S vaccine versus placebo. The receptor set was obtained from a person between 18 and 59 years old who received the Ad26.COV2.S COVID-19 vaccine or a placebo.

The J gene is TRBJ2-1, the V gene TRBV7-6; 13 nucleotides line up with TRBD2. The J segment lost 0 bases and the V segment lost 5 bases, leaving 13 bases of the junction unmatched. The CDR3 sequence is 20 residues long. Germline CDR1 SGHVS, CDR2 FNYEAQ. The CDR3 reads CASSPNGGGLAGSSYNEQFF. The DNA for the CDR3 is TGTGCCAGCAGCCCGAATGGGGGGGGACTAGCGGGAAGCTCCTACAATGAGCAGTTCTTC.

This chain uses TRBV5-4 with TRBJ1-2, with D possibly being TRBD1 (6 bases). The CDR3 spans 15 residues. Trimming left V 4 bases short and J 4 bases short, with 17 bases between. Germline V gene data show CDR1 as SGHNT and CDR2 as YYREEE (reference sequence). CDR3 loop: CASSVPGGGGYGYTF. The CDR3 DNA is TGTGCCAGCAGCGTCCCCGGGGGAGGGGGCTATGGCTACACCTTC.

The V and J genes are TRBV18 and TRBJ2-7; D may correspond to TRBD1 or TRBD2 (6 bases each). The V gene's germline CDR1 is KGHSH and CDR2 LQKENI. V was cut by 5 bases and J by 1 base, with 15 bases left in between. The CDR3 totals 15 residues. CDR3 amino acids: CASSRSRGRSYEQYF. CDR3 DNA: TGTGCCAGCTCAAGGTCTCGGGGGCGTTCCTACGAGCAGTACTTC.

The chain uses TRBV10-1 and TRBJ1-1, with TRBD1 matching over 7 bases. CDR1 and CDR2 (germline): WNHNN, SYGVQD (reference sequence). V was pared by 8 bases and J by 1 base, with 10 bases of the junction left unmatched. The CDR3 extends over 15 amino acids. The CDR3 region is CASSRRTGWNTEAFF. The DNA of the CDR3 is TGCGCCAGCTCTCGGAGGACAGGCTGGAACACTGAAGCTTTCTTT.

The chain has TRBV28 and TRBJ2-7; 15 nucleotides agree with TRBD2. Germline trimming cut 6 bases from V and 7 bases from J; bases unmatched to any gene: 4. CDR3 length: 14 amino acids. Germline CDR1 reads MDHEN; CDR2 reads SYDVKM. Here the CDR3 DNA reads TGTGCCAGCAGACTTGGGACTAGCGGGAGGGAGCAGTACTTC. Translation: CASRLGTSGREQYF.

A single count supports this clone. The rearrangement links TRBV18 to TRBJ2-1, with 8 bases fitting TRBD2. Trimming at V came to 6 bases and at J to 6 bases, leaving 7 bases not matched to a gene. The CDR3 totals 14 residues. Germline V gene sequence: CDR1 KGHSH, CDR2 LQKENI. CDR3 DNA sequence: TGTGCCAGCTCGCCGGGACTAGGTCTCAATGAGCAGTTCTTC. Its translation is CASSPGLGLNEQFF.

The gene calls are TRBV7-3 and TRBJ2-1, with 8 bases lining up with TRBD2. The germline V gene has CDR1 SGHTA and CDR2 FQGTGA. There are 15 residues in the CDR3. V trimming: 2 bases; J trimming: 7 bases; junction bases outside the gene matches: 7. The CDR3 sequence is CASSLPGGPRNEQFF. The DNA for the CDR3 is TGTGCCAGCAGCTTACCGGGAGGGCCGCGGAATGAGCAGTTCTTC.

The chain links TRBV2 to TRBJ2-3; D unclear. Germline CDR1 reads SNHLY; CDR2 reads FYNNEI. Trimming pared 4 bases from V and 0 bases from J, leaving 8 bases between. The CDR3 length is 14 residues. CDR3 coding DNA: TGTGCCAGCAGTGCGACACGTAGCACAGATACGCAGTATTTT. It yields the protein CASSATRSTDTQYF. Based on the CDR3 plus reference TRBV2 and TRBJ2-3, the full variable domain is EPEVTQTPSHQVTQMGQEVILRCVPISNHLYFYWYRQILGQKVEFLVSFYNNEISEKSEIFDDQFSVERPDGSNFTLKIRSTKLEDSAMYFCASSATRSTDTQYFGPGTRLTVL.

The V and J genes are TRBV28 and TRBJ1-5; 9 bases are a match to TRBD1. V was pared by 6 bases and J by 6 bases, with 6 bases of the junction left unmatched. Germline-derived CDR1 and CDR2 are MDHEN and SYDVKM. The length of the CDR3 is 14 residues. The CDR3 DNA reads TGTGCCAGCAGGTCGGGACAGGGTACTCAGCCCCAGCATTTT. This codes for CASRSGQGTQPQHF.

The genes are TRBV2 and TRBJ1-1; D not resolved. V was cut by 7 bases and J by 5 bases, with 11 bases left in between. Germline V lookup: CDR1 SNHLY, CDR2 FYNNEI. The CDR3 contains 12 residues. CDR3 coding DNA: TGTGCCAGCATTGGTACCTTTACTGAAGCTTTCTTT. This translates into CASIGTFTEAFF.

This clone was recorded at least ten times. The chain recombines TRBV23-1 with TRBJ2-3; D call uncertain. Being an ORF, TRBV23-1 has a function that is uncertain. The ends were cut back, 4 bases at V and 4 bases at J, with 9 bases in the middle. This CDR3 has 13 amino acids. The CDR3 reads CASSPTLADTQYF. CDR3 bases: TGCGCCAGCAGTCCCACTCTGGCAGATACGCAGTATTTT.

The chain joins TRBV30 to TRBJ1-1; D remains ambiguous. Per the germline V gene, CDR1 is GTSNPN and CDR2 is SVGIG (reference sequence). The V end lost 0 bases, the J end lost 11 bases, and 22 bases lay between the germline ends. The CDR3 consists of 15 residues. The CDR3 loop is CAWSVDEEGVLYAFF. CDR3 nucleotide sequence: TGTGCCTGGAGTGTAGACGAGGAGGGCGTCTTGTATGCTTTCTTT.

This chain uses TRBV10-3 with TRBJ2-1; no clear D. Per the germline V gene, CDR1 is ENHRY and CDR2 is SYGVKD. Trimming left V 10 bases short and J 0 bases short, with 10 bases between. This CDR3 spans 13 amino acids. The CDR3 loop is CATLTSSYNEQFF. CDR3 in DNA: TGTGCCACCCTTACAAGCTCCTACAATGAGCAGTTCTTC.

The rearrangement uses TRBV7-2 and TRBJ1-5; no firm D call. V was pared by 2 bases and J by 3 bases, with 8 bases between. Germline V lookup: CDR1 SGHTA, CDR2 FQGNSA. CDR3 size: 14 residues. The CDR3, as DNA: TGTGCCAGCAGCTTATGGGGTTACAATCAGCCCCAGCATTTT. Amino acids: CASSLWGYNQPQHF.

As to this clone: Other nucleotide sequences from this sample produce the same CDR3. The CDR3 nucleotides are TGTGCCAGCAGCTTAGCGGGCCAGCCCCAGCATTTT. This codes for CASSLAGQPQHF. The chain recombines TRBV7-2 with TRBJ1-5; D is uncertain. CDR1 is SGHTA, CDR2 FQGNSA, per germline. The V gene lost 0 bases and the J gene lost 7 bases, with 4 bases spanning the gap. CDR3 length equals 12 residues. The full variable domain, completed using reference TRBV7-2 and TRBJ1-5, is GAGVSQSPSNKVTEKGKDVELRCDPISGHTALYWYRQSLGQGLEFLIYFQGNSAPDKSGLPSDRFSAERTGGSVSTLTIQRTQQEDSAVYLCASSLAGQPQHFGDGTRLSIL.

The CDR3 DNA sequence: TGTGCCAGCAGCCACGGGGTGAACACTGAAGCTTTCTTT. This encodes CASSHGVNTEAFF. The chain uses TRBV3-1 (or the pseudogene TRBV3-2) and TRBJ1-1; D is ambiguous. V dropped 3 bases and J dropped 0 bases, with 5 bases sitting between them. The CDR3 consists of 13 residues. Germline V CDR1 and CDR2: LGHDT, YNNKEL (reference sequence).

This clone was found once. Other DNA sequences in this specimen translate into the identical CDR3. The chain links TRBV9 to TRBJ2-1; TRBD2 agrees at 11 bases. The V and J ends lost 8 bases and 3 bases, in that order; junction bases with no gene match: 4. This CDR3 spans 14 amino acids. Germline-derived CDR1 and CDR2 are SGDLS and YYNGEE. CDR3 amino acids: CASSGTSGYNEQFF. The CDR3 coding sequence is TGTGCCAGTTCCGGGACTAGCGGCTACAATGAGCAGTTCTTC.

The count of this clone is one. This chain connects TRBV18 to TRBJ2-1; no firm D call. Trimming stripped 3 bases from V and 7 bases from J, with 4 bases between. CDR1 is KGHSH, CDR2 LQKENI, per germline. This CDR3 region has 11 residues. In DNA form, the CDR3 reads TGTGCCAGCTCACCTATGAATGAGCAGTTCTTC. It specifies CASSPMNEQFF.

The chain uses TRBV7-2 and TRBJ1-1; D unresolved. The CDR3 is 15 residues long. Germline lookup yields CDR1 SGHTA and CDR2 FQGNSA. Trimming stripped 3 bases from V and 0 bases from J, with 11 bases between. The CDR3 reads CASSFVDSMNTEAFF. The CDR3 nucleotides read TGTGCCAGCAGCTTTGTAGACTCCATGAACACTGAAGCTTTCTTT. The full variable domain, with the rest looked up from reference TRBV7-2 and TRBJ1-1, is GAGVSQSPSNKVTEKGKDVELRCDPISGHTALYWYRQSLGQGLEFLIYFQGNSAPDKSGLPSDRFSAERTGGSVSTLTIQRTQQEDSAVYLCASSFVDSMNTEAFFGQGTRLTVV.

The chain carries TRBV7-8 and TRBJ1-5, with D hard to call. The CDR3 is made up of 15 amino acids. V lost 3 bases to trimming and J lost 0 bases, with 9 bases between them. Germline loops: CDR1 SGHVS, CDR2 FQNEAQ. CDR3 residues: CASSFSGNSNQPQHF. Written as DNA, the CDR3 is TGTGCCAGCAGCTTCAGCGGGAATAGCAATCAGCCCCAGCATTTT.

Only one count was recorded for this clone. This sequence joins TRBV18 and TRBJ2-7, with 7 bases aligning to TRBD2. There are 16 residues in the CDR3. Trimming cost V 2 bases and J 3 bases; bases outside gene matches: 10. From germline, CDR1 is KGHSH and CDR2 LQKENI. In nucleotides, the CDR3 is TGTGCCAGCTCACCAACCGGGACTAAGATAATCTACGAGCAGTACTTC. It encodes CASSPTGTKIIYEQYF.

Worth noting for this clone: One end of the junction is discordant with germline, which a read error may explain. This sequence joins TRBV2 and TRBJ2-6; 7 nucleotides agree with TRBD1. The CDR3 contains 17 residues. From germline, CDR1 is SNHLY and CDR2 FYNNEI. The CDR3 DNA reads as TGTGCCAGCAATGAACAGGGGCTGCACTCTGGGGCCAACGTCCTGACTTTC. Protein sequence: CASNEQGLHSGANVLTF.

This chain connects TRBV7-3 to TRBJ2-3; D gene ambiguous. The germline V and J ends were trimmed by 5 bases and 6 bases, with 18 bases remaining between them. From germline, CDR1 is SGHTA and CDR2 FQGTGA. The CDR3 length is 15 residues. The CDR3 spells CASSPDKPRGDTQYF. CDR3 sequence (DNA): TGTGCCAGCAGCCCCGACAAGCCTCGTGGGGATACGCAGTATTTT.

The rearrangement links TRBV7-2 to TRBJ1-4; a possible D gene is TRBD1 (5 bases). Deletions cut 4 bases from V and 3 bases from J, with 9 bases between. The germline V gene has CDR1 SGHTA and CDR2 FQGNSA. The CDR3 is made up of 14 amino acids. The CDR3: CASSSQGSNEKLFF. Written as DNA, the CDR3 is TGTGCCAGCAGCTCTCAGGGTTCTAATGAAAAACTGTTTTTT.

The chain is built from TRBV6-6 and TRBJ1-4; 7 nucleotides agree with TRBD1. V lost 4 bases and J lost 13; bases outside the gene matches: 6. This CDR3 is 12 amino acids long. CDR1 and CDR2 (germline): MNHNY, SVGAGI (reference sequence). CDR3 sequence: CASSLSGGLLFF. For the CDR3, the DNA is TGTGCCAGCAGTTTATCAGGGGGACTACTGTTTTTT.

This chain joins TRBV11-2 and TRBJ2-4, with TRBD2 matching over 11 bases. V was clipped by 5 bases and J by 1 base; unmatched bases: 7. Germline CDR1 SGHAT, CDR2 FQNNGV. The CDR3 consists of 17 residues. The CDR3 is CASSPRLAGMAKNIQYF. As DNA, the CDR3 is TGTGCCAGCAGCCCTAGACTAGCGGGGATGGCCAAAAACATTCAGTACTTC.

DNA of the CDR3: TGTGCCAGCAGTTCAGGGTGGGCGTCCACCGGGGAGCTGTTTTTT. Translated: CASSSGWASTGELFF. The chain uses TRBV6-5 and TRBJ2-2; TRBD1 might be the D (5 bases). V was trimmed by 4 bases and J by 4 bases, leaving 13 bases between them. This CDR3 is 15 amino acids long. CDR1 and CDR2 (germline): MNHEY, SVGAGI.

The chain is built from TRBV5-1 and TRBJ1-1; the match to TRBD1 covers 7 bases. Germline V gene lookup returns CDR1 SGHRS and CDR2 YFSETQ. CDR3 length: 15 residues. V dropped 3 bases and J dropped 0; count of bases not matched to a gene: 5. The CDR3 reads CASSSGTAMNTEAFF. The CDR3 DNA follows: TGCGCCAGCAGCTCGGGGACAGCTATGAACACTGAAGCTTTCTTT.